The 20 T cell receptor beta chains presented below share a single source sample, sequenced in a study of technical replicates of blood from a few donors. Sequencing was performed with immunoSEQ multiplex PCR; in TCRdb, only in-frame clones are kept and a portion is missing. Of 50,000 to 65,000 clones in the sample, roughly 91% were seen once. Sequenced sample: PBMCs. The receptors originated from a human donor in good health. Some clones in this sample may be carry-over from other donors' samples.

The rearrangement joins TRBV6-1 to TRBJ1-2; D is perhaps TRBD1 (5 bases). CDR1 and CDR2 from the germline V gene are MNHNS and SASEGT. The CDR3 loop spans 13 amino acids. The V and J ends lost 8 bases and 6 bases respectively, with 16 bases between them. The CDR3, as DNA: TGTGCCAGCTCAGAGGAGGGGTCGGATGGCTACACCTTC. It translates to CASSEEGSDGYTF.

The chain recombines TRBV6-5 with TRBJ2-1; no reliable D call. CDR1 and CDR2 from the germline V gene are MNHEY and SVGAGI. This CDR3 has 16 residues. V shed 2 bases and J shed 2 bases, with 13 bases lying between them. CDR3 nucleotide sequence: TGTGCCAGCAGTTACATTGGCAGCGCAACCTACAATGAGCAGTTCTTC. Its translation is CASSYIGSATYNEQFF.

The chain joins TRBV12-1 to TRBJ2-3; no DNA check was done on the table's D call, TRBD2. TRBV12-1 is given as a pseudogene. The CDR3 has 15 amino acids. In DNA form, the CDR3 reads TGTGCCAGCAGCCTTGGGTCCTGGAGTCCAGATACGCAGTATTTT. It codes for CASSLGSWSPDTQYF.

V gene TRBV9 combines with J gene TRBJ2-1; D is possibly TRBD2 (6 bases). Trimming shortened V by 3 bases and J by 2 bases, and 12 bases separated the two germline ends. Germline CDR1 SGDLS, CDR2 YYNGEE. The CDR3 length is 15 residues. The CDR3 nucleotides are TGTGCCAGCAGCGCTTTGGCGGGGACCTACAATGAGCAGTTCTTC. Its translation is CASSALAGTYNEQFF.

The CDR3 nucleotides are TGTGCCAGTAGTTTCCGCGCCGGGACAGGGAGTCAGCCCCAGCATTTT. This gives the protein CASSFRAGTGSQPQHF. The V and J genes are TRBV19 and TRBJ1-5; 9 bases align to TRBD1. The CDR3 runs 16 residues. J lost 6 bases, V lost 5 bases, and 11 bases had no gene match. Germline assignment: CDR1 LNHDA and CDR2 SQIVND (reference sequence).

The chain employs TRBV30 and TRBJ1-2; D call uncertain. Trimming removed 3 bases at V and 8 bases at J, with 16 bases between. The CDR3 is 13 residues long. Looked up from germline, CDR1 is GTSNPN and CDR2 is SVGIG (reference sequence). This chain's CDR3 is CAWRDTAGRGYTF. DNA for the CDR3: TGTGCCTGGAGAGACACAGCCGGCAGGGGCTACACCTTC.

V usage is TRBV9 and J usage is TRBJ1-2, with D perhaps TRBD1 (5 bases). V lost 0 bases, J lost 8 bases, and 17 bases lay in between. The germline V gene has CDR1 SGDLS and CDR2 YYNGEE. This CDR3 is 15 amino acids long. CDR3 in amino acids: CASSVAPDTKQGYTF. The DNA for the CDR3 is TGTGCCAGCAGCGTAGCCCCGGACACAAAGCAAGGCTACACCTTC.

The J gene is TRBJ2-1, the V gene TRBV19; D is undetermined. V was trimmed by 0 bases and J by 0 bases, leaving 15 bases between them. CDR1 is LNHDA and CDR2 is SQIVND in the germline V gene (reference sequence). CDR3 length equals 18 residues. CDR3 sequence reads: CASSIDLAPVSSYNEQFF. In DNA form, the CDR3 reads TGTGCCAGTAGTATAGATCTGGCACCTGTAAGCTCCTACAATGAGCAGTTCTTC.

The CDR3 loop is CASSSGDASGNTGELFF. CDR3 nucleotide sequence: TGTGCCAGCAGCTCAGGTGACGCTAGCGGGAACACCGGGGAGCTGTTTTTT. V and J are TRBV7-6 and TRBJ2-2, with 7 nucleotides matching TRBD2. CDR3 length: 17 residues. The V gene's germline CDR1 is SGHVS and CDR2 FNYEAQ. J gave up 1 base and V 4 bases, and 9 bases lay outside the gene matches.

The genes are TRBV7-2 and TRBJ1-1; D gene uncertain. CDR1 is SGHTA and CDR2 is FQGNSA in the germline V gene. The CDR3 has 14 residues. V gave up 2 bases and J gave up 4 bases, with 11 bases separating them. CDR3 DNA: TGTGCCAGCAGCTTATTATCGACGGGCACTGAAGCTTTCTTT. It yields the protein CASSLLSTGTEAFF.

V usage is TRBV4-2 and J usage is TRBJ2-3; 8 bases agree with TRBD2. The CDR3 loop spans 16 amino acids. Germline-derived CDR1 and CDR2 are LGHNA and YNFKEQ. The ends lost 2 bases at V and 1 base at J; junction bases unmatched: 5. CDR3 region: CASSQRATSGTDTQYF. The CDR3 coding sequence is TGTGCCAGCAGCCAACGGGCGACTAGCGGCACAGATACGCAGTATTTT.

The V gene is TRBV7-2, the J gene TRBJ2-5; TRBD2 matches 8 bases. The CDR3 spans 15 residues. J gave up 7 bases and V 0 bases, and 7 bases lay outside the gene matches. CDR1 and CDR2 from the germline V gene are SGHTA and FQGNSA. The DNA of the CDR3 is TGTGCCAGCAGCTTAGCGGCGGGAGGACCCAGGACCCAGTACTTC. Amino acid sequence: CASSLAAGGPRTQYF. The whole variable domain, filled in from reference TRBV7-2 and TRBJ2-5, reads GAGVSQSPSNKVTEKGKDVELRCDPISGHTALYWYRQSLGQGLEFLIYFQGNSAPDKSGLPSDRFSAERTGGSVSTLTIQRTQQEDSAVYLCASSLAAGGPRTQYFGPGTRLLVL.

This clone was observed once. The V gene is TRBV2, the J gene TRBJ1-4; D is unresolved. The CDR3 length is 15 residues. V was cut by 2 bases and J by 15 bases, with 22 bases left in between. CDR1 is SNHLY and CDR2 is FYNNEI in the germline V gene. The CDR3 nucleotides are TGTGCCAGCAGTGAATGGGGTACCAGGAGCCGGGAGGTGTTTTTT. Its protein product is CASSEWGTRSREVFF.

This clone was picked up one time. The V call is TRBV5-6, the J call TRBJ1-2; D unresolved. The V end was cut by 0 bases, the J end by 4 bases, with 7 bases between. Germline V gene data show CDR1 as SGHDT and CDR2 as YYEEEE. This CDR3 is 13 amino acids long. The CDR3 bases are TGTGCCAGCAGCTTGGTCCCAGTCTATGGCTACACCTTC. This sequence encodes CASSLVPVYGYTF. The full variable domain, rest sourced from reference TRBV5-6 and TRBJ1-2, is DAGVTQSPTHLIKTRGQQVTLRCSPKSGHDTVSWYQQALGQGPQFIFQYYEEEERQRGNFPDRFSGHQFPNYSSELNVNALLLGDSALYLCASSLVPVYGYTFGSGTRLTVV.

J is TRBJ1-1 and V is TRBV6-6; TRBD1 matches 7 bases. The CDR3 is made up of 15 amino acids. Trimming cost V 2 bases and J 0 bases; bases outside gene matches: 3. CDR1 and CDR2 (germline): MNHNY, SVGAGI (reference sequence). Here the CDR3 DNA reads TGTGCCAGCAGTTACCTGACAGGGTTGAACACTGAAGCTTTCTTT. It yields the protein CASSYLTGLNTEAFF.

The chain couples TRBV7-2 to TRBJ1-2, with D perhaps matching TRBD1 (5 bases). The length of the CDR3 is 13 residues. The V gene lost 5 bases and the J gene lost 7 bases, with 14 bases spanning the gap. CDR1 and CDR2 from the germline V gene are SGHTA and FQGNSA. The CDR3 loop is CASSRDRYTGYTF. CDR3 DNA: TGTGCCAGCAGCCGCGACAGATACACTGGCTACACCTTC.

This chain uses TRBV6-5 with TRBJ2-7, with 9 bases fitting TRBD2. The V gene end was trimmed by 10 bases and the J gene end by 2 bases; junction bases not matched to a gene: 6. The CDR3 runs to 13 residues. CDR1 MNHEY and CDR2 SVGAGI come from the germline V gene. CDR3 amino acids: CATSSGATYEQYF. The CDR3 DNA reads TGTGCCACCTCTAGCGGGGCTACCTACGAGCAGTACTTC.

This rearrangement joins TRBV30 to TRBJ2-1; TRBD2 matches 9 bases. The CDR3 consists of 14 residues. Germline loops: CDR1 GTSNPN, CDR2 SVGIG (reference sequence). V shed 3 bases, J shed 13 bases, and the junction held 13 bases outside the gene matches. CDR3: CAWRLTGSSGSQFF. The CDR3 nucleotides are TGTGCCTGGAGACTGACGGGAAGTAGCGGGAGCCAGTTCTTC.

V is TRBV7-9 and J is TRBJ1-2; TRBD1 agrees at 8 bases. The J segment lost 4 bases and the V segment lost 7 bases, leaving 20 bases of the junction unmatched. The CDR3 extends over 18 amino acids. Germline assignment: CDR1 SEHNR and CDR2 FQNEAQ (reference sequence). The CDR3 sequence: CASTDQGANTPDGYGYTF. CDR3 DNA: TGTGCCAGCACCGACCAGGGGGCTAATACTCCGGATGGCTATGGCTACACCTTC.

This sequence joins TRBV9 and TRBJ2-1, with D unclear. The CDR3 covers 13 residues. CDR1 and CDR2 (germline): SGDLS, YYNGEE. Trimming cost V 0 bases and J 6 bases, with 7 bases left between them. The CDR3 here is CASSVDKSNEQFF. The CDR3 DNA follows: TGTGCCAGCAGCGTAGATAAATCCAATGAGCAGTTCTTC.